This T cell receptor (beta chain) was retrieved from a study of T-cell reconstitution after alpha-beta-depleted transplantation in children. TCRbeta library preparation incorporated unique molecular identifiers. MiXCR, applied by TCRdb to the PCR reads, yields one record per CDR3 protein. The table lists fewer than 550,000 distinct CDR3 sequences, about an eighth of them singletons. Study-wide results and caveats: About two months after transplant, alpha-beta T cells reportedly came from several hundred expanded graft clones.

This clonotype was detected only a few times. The antigen remains undetermined. This TCR came from a female patient aged 2-15 years who had a stem cell transplant for aplastic anemia, so the T cells may come from the graft donor. The specimen comprised PBMCs, mostly from graft donor cells, sampled 180 days after TCRalphabeta/CD19-depleted stem cell transplant.

The CDR3 nucleotides read TGTGCCAGCAGTTTCGGGTCTCATAATTCACCCCTCCACTTT. Its protein is CASSFGSHNSPLHF. This chain connects TRBV12-3 or TRBV12-4 to TRBJ1-6; unclear D gene. Trimming removed 3 bases at V and 5 bases at J, with 8 bases between. CDR3 size: 14 residues.